This is a list of T cell receptor beta chains from one sample in a study of identical twins. Via MiXCR, TCRdb re-called the 5' RACE reads, giving one row per CDR3 protein. The top ten clones hold roughly 0.3% of a sample with roughly 1.6 million distinct CDR3 sequences, less than 40% of them seen once. Sequencing was done on a sample of cord blood. The source is a newborn girl in good health. Each CDR3 is given with its conserved first and last residue. Fields, in order: D gene, V gene, clone size, J gene, CDR3 protein, CDR3 DNA. A D gene is named only where the DNA matches it firmly. Rows may omit the clone size; those that give it use once, few, many or a size class.

.	TRBV6-5	few	TRBJ2-3	CASSYGHTDTQYF	TGTGCCAGCAGTTACGGACACACAGATACGCAGTATTTT
.	TRBV27	few	TRBJ2-3	CASSFTPIRGSTDTQYF	TGTGCCAGCAGTTTCACCCCCATAAGGGGGTCCACAGATACGCAGTATTTT
.	TRBV6-2/TRBV6-3	.	TRBJ2-3	CASSYSFRSDTQYF	TGTGCCAGCAGTTACTCGTTCCGATCGGATACGCAGTATTTT
.	TRBV6-5	.	TRBJ2-1	CASSYVALGEQFF	TGTGCCAGCAGTTACGTCGCTTTGGGTGAGCAGTTCTTC
TRBD2	TRBV10-3	.	TRBJ2-2	CAISSGTSGGAGELFF	TGTGCCATCAGCTCCGGGACTAGCGGGGGGGCCGGGGAGCTGTTTTTT
.	TRBV20-1	.	TRBJ2-4	CSAREGWQGAKNIQYF	TGCAGTGCTAGGGAGGGGTGGCAGGGAGCCAAAAACATTCAGTACTTC
TRBD2	TRBV20-1	few	TRBJ2-7	CSARSGGLTYEQYF	TGCAGTGCTAGGTCGGGGGGGTTAACCTACGAGCAGTACTTC
TRBD2	TRBV25-1	.	TRBJ2-1	CASSSSGGYEQFF	TGTGCCAGCAGCTCTAGCGGGGGGTATGAGCAGTTCTTC
TRBD2	TRBV5-1	.	TRBJ2-4	CASSLAGGILAKNIQYF	TGCGCCAGCAGCTTGGCGGGGGGGATACTAGCCAAAAACATTCAGTACTTC
.	TRBV7-9	.	TRBJ2-3	CASSFRERGDTQYF	TGTGCCAGCAGCTTTCGGGAGAGGGGAGATACGCAGTATTTT
.	TRBV7-9	.	TRBJ2-7	CASSLVGGHQTYEQYF	TGTGCCAGCAGCTTAGTCGGGGGACACCAAACCTACGAGCAGTACTTC
.	TRBV12-3/TRBV12-4	.	TRBJ1-2	CASSLVGLDYGYTF	TGTGCCAGCAGTTTGGTGGGGCTGGACTATGGCTACACCTTC
.	TRBV21-1	.	TRBJ2-3	CASSKRDRALKPDTQYF	TGTGCCAGCAGCAAAAGAGACAGGGCCCTCAAGCCAGATACGCAGTATTTT
TRBD1	TRBV4-2	.	TRBJ2-3	CASSQGTGGISTDTQYF	TGTGCCAGCAGCCAGGGGACAGGGGGCATCAGCACAGATACGCAGTATTTT
TRBD1	TRBV30	.	TRBJ1-6	CAWSPDREVSPLHF	TGTGCCTGGAGTCCGGACAGGGAGGTTTCACCCCTCCACTTT
.	TRBV6-5	.	TRBJ1-5	CASSHGRDQPQHF	TGTGCCAGCAGCCACGGACGGGATCAGCCCCAGCATTTT
.	TRBV12-3/TRBV12-4	few	TRBJ2-7	CASTLGGGDYEQYF	TGTGCCAGCACTCTAGGGGGGGGGGACTACGAGCAGTACTTC
.	TRBV29-1	few	TRBJ2-3	CSVGPLLRKGDTQYF	TGCAGCGTTGGCCCCCTGTTAAGGAAAGGAGATACGCAGTATTTT
TRBD1	TRBV6-5	few	TRBJ1-5	CASSYSGRTGGSNQPQHF	TGTGCCAGCAGTTACTCCGGTAGGACAGGGGGAAGCAATCAGCCCCAGCATTTT
.	TRBV21-1	once	TRBJ2-7	CAPTRDGAYEQYF	TGTGCCCCAACTAGGGACGGAGCCTACGAGCAGTACTTC
TRBD1	TRBV20-1	.	TRBJ2-3	CSARDPDRGSTDTQYF	TGCAGTGCTAGAGACCCGGACAGGGGAAGCACAGATACGCAGTATTTT
.	TRBV4-2	few	TRBJ1-6	CASSQLEQLPDNSPPHF	TGTGCCAGCAGCCAACTGGAACAGCTCCCCGATAATTCACCCCCCCACTTT
.	TRBV15	.	TRBJ2-1	CATSRRMESDEQFF	TGTGCCACCAGCAGAAGGATGGAGAGCGATGAGCAGTTCTTC
TRBD2	TRBV28	.	TRBJ2-7	CASSSTGTSETEQYF	TGTGCCAGCAGTTCAACCGGGACTAGCGAGACTGAGCAGTACTTC
.	TRBV4-2	few	TRBJ2-4	CASSPYGEGGKNIQYF	TGTGCCAGCAGCCCCTATGGGGAAGGAGGCAAAAACATTCAGTACTTC
TRBD2	TRBV5-1	.	TRBJ2-5	CASSSISGQTQYF	TGCGCCAGCAGCTCGATTAGCGGGCAGACCCAGTACTTC
.	TRBV5-1	many	TRBJ1-2	CASSLGDRLYGYTF	TGTGCCAGCAGCTTAGGGGATAGACTCTATGGCTACACCTTC
.	TRBV28	few	TRBJ2-3	CASSSSWREGTDTQYF	TGTGCCAGCAGTTCCTCCTGGCGGGAAGGCACAGATACGCAGTATTTT
.	TRBV7-9	.	TRBJ2-3	CASSFTRLRQDTQYF	TGTGCCAGCAGCTTCACCCGACTCCGCCAAGATACGCAGTATTTT
.	TRBV20-1	few	TRBJ1-5	CSARDFRGGNQPQHF	TGCAGTGCTAGAGATTTTCGGGGGGGCAATCAGCCCCAGCATTTT
.	TRBV15	few	TRBJ2-1	CATSRDLSDNEQFF	TGTGCCACCAGCAGAGATTTATCTGACAATGAGCAGTTCTTC
TRBD2	TRBV5-1	.	TRBJ2-3	CASSASGGTQYF	TGCGCCAGCAGCGCTAGCGGTGGTACGCAGTATTTT
TRBD1	TRBV20-1	.	TRBJ1-1	CSATPGGLTEAFF	TGCAGTGCTACCCCAGGGGGGCTCACTGAAGCTTTCTTT
.	TRBV20-1	.	TRBJ2-1	CSATREYNEQFF	TGCAGCGCAACACGGGAGTACAATGAGCAGTTCTTC
TRBD2	TRBV27	.	TRBJ2-1	CASRQKAGVRNEQFF	TGTGCCAGCAGACAAAAAGCGGGAGTGAGGAATGAGCAGTTCTTC
.	TRBV7-8	.	TRBJ2-7	CASSLLVGGPYEQYF	TGTGCCAGCAGCTTACTAGTTGGAGGGCCCTACGAGCAGTACTTC
TRBD2	TRBV7-9	few	TRBJ2-7	CASSEIRGLADVYEQYF	TGTGCCAGCAGCGAAATAAGGGGACTAGCGGACGTCTACGAGCAGTACTTC
.	TRBV2	.	TRBJ2-7	CASSELSSGVQYF	TGTGCCAGCAGTGAACTTTCGTCCGGGGTTCAGTACTTC
TRBD1	TRBV12-3/TRBV12-4	.	TRBJ1-2	CASSQHGQGANYGYTF	TGTGCCAGCAGTCAACACGGACAGGGGGCCAACTATGGCTACACCTTC
.	TRBV6-1	.	TRBJ2-3	CASSEQQGTDTQYF	TGTGCCAGCAGTGAGCAACAGGGTACAGATACGCAGTATTTT
.	TRBV5-1	.	TRBJ2-1	CASSLSSAHNEQFF	TGCGCCAGCAGCTTGAGTAGCGCCCACAATGAGCAGTTCTTC
.	TRBV28	.	TRBJ1-6	CASSTQVGSPLHF	TGTGCCAGCAGTACACAGGTCGGGTCACCCCTCCACTTT
TRBD2	TRBV2	few	TRBJ2-7	CATLRSSGSSYEQYF	TGTGCCACCCTTCGTTCTAGCGGGAGTAGCTACGAGCAGTACTTC
TRBD2	TRBV29-1	.	TRBJ2-3	CSVGTGGRADTQYF	TGCAGCGTTGGGACTGGCGGGAGGGCAGATACGCAGTATTTT
TRBD2	TRBV7-2	once	TRBJ2-7	CASSLARSGSPYEQYF	TGTGCCAGCAGCTTAGCCCGTAGCGGGAGCCCCTACGAGCAGTACTTC
.	TRBV2	many	TRBJ2-7	CASSEELGAYEQYF	TGTGCCAGCAGTGAAGAGCTCGGAGCGTACGAGCAGTACTTC
TRBD1	TRBV19	few	TRBJ2-1	CASSRSQGPLIPGTDNEQFF	TGTGCCAGTAGTAGGAGCCAGGGGCCGCTAATACCCGGGACAGACAATGAGCAGTTCTTC
.	TRBV7-2	.	TRBJ2-2	CASRGRLERTGELFF	TGTGCCAGCAGGGGCAGACTAGAACGCACCGGGGAGCTGTTTTTT